These T cell receptor beta chains were read from a single sample in a study of shared clonotypes between healthy human individuals. Assay: immunoSEQ multiplex PCR; the TCRdb copy retains only in-frame clones and omits some. This table holds more than 2 million clones, approximately 94% found once. The sequencing sample was made of naive CD8+ T cells sorted from blood. These receptors all come from a man aged 18 to 29 in good health. CDR3s include the opening cysteine and the closing phenylalanine or tryptophan. A D gene is named only where the DNA matches it firmly. Clone size is not always given. Where it is, it says once, few, many or a class for expanded clones.

clone_size	d_call	v_call	j_call	cdr3_aa	cdr3_nt
NA	NA	TRBV13	TRBJ1-2	CASSRRMGDYGYTF	TGTGCCAGCAGCCGAAGGATGGGGGACTATGGCTACACCTTC
NA	NA	TRBV10-2	TRBJ2-2	CASRDGTGELFF	TGCGCCAGCAGGGACGGCACCGGGGAGCTGTTTTTT
NA	NA	TRBV13	TRBJ2-5	CASSAWGASQETQYF	TGTGCCAGCAGTGCGTGGGGCGCCAGTCAAGAGACCCAGTACTTC
NA	TRBD1	TRBV6-5	TRBJ2-2	CASSGAGGRTGELFF	TGTGCCAGCTCTGGGGCAGGGGGTCGCACCGGGGAGCTGTTTTTT
NA	TRBD1	TRBV2	TRBJ1-1	CASSGTGQNTEAFF	TGTGCCAGCAGCGGGACAGGGCAGAACACTGAAGCTTTCTTT
NA	NA	TRBV7-9	TRBJ1-2	CASSAKDMEPGYTF	TGTGCCAGCAGCGCGAAGGACATGGAGCCGGGCTACACCTTC
NA	TRBD2	TRBV9	TRBJ2-3	CASSALLAGGRTDTQYF	TGTGCCAGCAGCGCCTTACTAGCGGGGGGCCGCACAGATACGCAGTATTTT
NA	TRBD2	TRBV4-3	TRBJ2-1	CASSQAGLAGGVYNEQFF	TGCGCCAGCAGCCAAGCCGGACTAGCGGGAGGTGTCTACAATGAGCAGTTCTTC
NA	NA	TRBV5-6	TRBJ1-5	CASSLGQTSNQPQHF	TGTGCCAGCAGCTTGGGGCAGACTAGCAATCAGCCCCAGCATTTT
NA	TRBD1	TRBV13	TRBJ2-7	CASSPEGQGAYEQYF	TGTGCCAGCAGTCCCGAGGGACAGGGGGCCTACGAGCAGTACTTC
NA	NA	TRBV5-6	TRBJ2-3	CASSLEIRTDTQYF	TGTGCCAGCAGCTTGGAGATCCGCACAGATACGCAGTATTTT
NA	TRBD2	TRBV27	TRBJ2-7	CASRPSPGSGITYEQYF	TGTGCCAGCAGACCTTCCCCCGGTAGCGGGATTACATACGAGCAGTACTTC
NA	TRBD2	TRBV30	TRBJ2-7	CAWTSGSYEQYF	TGTGCCTGGACTAGCGGCTCCTACGAGCAGTACTTC
NA	NA	TRBV27	TRBJ1-1	CASSLRQPSGVGTEAFF	TGTGCCAGCAGTTTACGGCAGCCCTCCGGGGTGGGCACTGAAGCTTTCTTT
NA	NA	TRBV27	TRBJ2-5	CASSPLPASWVTETQYF	TGTGCCAGCAGTCCACTCCCGGCTAGTTGGGTTACAGAGACCCAGTACTTC
NA	NA	TRBV5-4	TRBJ2-7	CASSLIYEQYF	TGTGCCAGCAGCTTAATTTACGAGCAGTACTTC
NA	NA	TRBV28	TRBJ1-5	CASSFGPGPSDFQPQHF	TGTGCCAGCAGTTTTGGGCCGGGCCCCAGTGATTTTCAGCCCCAGCATTTT
NA	TRBD2	TRBV4-1	TRBJ2-7	CASSQLSGGNYEQYF	TGCGCCAGCAGCCAATTGAGCGGGGGAAACTACGAGCAGTACTTC
NA	NA	TRBV27	TRBJ2-2	CASRSYTGELFF	TGTGCCAGCAGATCTTACACCGGGGAGCTGTTTTTT
NA	NA	TRBV7-9	TRBJ1-5	CASSLNSPQPQHF	TGTGCCAGCAGCCTGAACAGCCCCCAGCCCCAGCATTTT
NA	NA	TRBV27	TRBJ2-7	CASSFVQGTGEQYF	TGTGCCAGCAGTTTTGTTCAGGGCACGGGAGAGCAGTACTTC
NA	NA	TRBV6-5	TRBJ2-5	CASSYGEGDGTQYF	TGTGCCAGCAGTTACGGCGAGGGGGACGGGACCCAGTACTTC
NA	NA	TRBV6-1	TRBJ1-2	CASSGAAFYGYTF	TGTGCCAGCAGTGGTGCGGCCTTCTATGGCTACACCTTC
NA	NA	TRBV5-6	TRBJ2-1	CASSLGPLTSYNEQFF	TGTGCCAGCAGCTTGGGACCGCTAACTTCCTACAATGAGCAGTTCTTC
NA	TRBD1	TRBV29-1	TRBJ1-1	CSVEGASENTEAFF	TGCAGCGTGGAGGGGGCATCCGAGAACACTGAAGCTTTCTTT
NA	NA	TRBV19	TRBJ2-7	CASSPGFAYEQYF	TGTGCCAGTAGTCCGGGATTTGCCTACGAGCAGTACTTC
NA	NA	TRBV27	TRBJ2-3	CASSLSSRSTDTQYF	TGTGCCAGCAGTTTATCCTCGCGGAGCACAGATACGCAGTATTTT
NA	NA	TRBV28	TRBJ1-5	CASNKIPIRRGNYSNQPQHF	TGTGCCAGCAACAAGATCCCAATCCGCAGGGGAAACTATAGCAATCAGCCCCAGCATTTT
NA	TRBD1	TRBV13	TRBJ2-7	CASSSGGKGGYEQYF	TGTGCCAGCAGCTCAGGGGGAAAAGGGGGCTACGAGCAGTACTTC
NA	NA	TRBV19	TRBJ1-1	CATREANTEAFF	TGTGCCACCCGGGAGGCGAACACTGAAGCTTTCTTT
NA	NA	TRBV23-1	TRBJ2-7	CASSQYLGPYEQYF	TGCGCCAGCAGTCAATATCTAGGACCCTACGAGCAGTACTTC
NA	NA	TRBV6-5	TRBJ1-4	CASSYSGGLRLFF	TGTGCCAGCAGTTACTCGGGGGGTTTAAGACTGTTTTTT
once	TRBD1	TRBV5-7	TRBJ1-3	CASSPQGANGNTIYF	TGTGCCAGCAGCCCCCAGGGGGCAAATGGAAACACCATATATTTT
NA	NA	TRBV30	TRBJ1-1	CAWRTLSGTTNTEAFF	TGTGCCTGGAGAACTTTATCCGGGACAACGAACACTGAAGCTTTCTTT
NA	TRBD2	TRBV4-1	TRBJ2-3	CASSLLLAGYVDTQYF	TGCGCCAGCAGCCTTTTACTAGCGGGGTACGTCGATACGCAGTATTTT
NA	NA	TRBV7-9	TRBJ2-2	CASSPPLIGETGELFF	TGTGCCAGCAGCCCCCCCTTGATAGGGGAAACCGGGGAGCTGTTTTTT
NA	NA	TRBV5-4	TRBJ1-1	CASSQHPSEAFF	TGTGCCAGCAGCCAACACCCTTCTGAAGCTTTCTTT
once	TRBD2	TRBV11-2	TRBJ2-7	CASRDLAGGRSYEQYF	TGTGCCAGCAGGGACCTAGCGGGGGGGCGCAGCTACGAGCAGTACTTC
NA	NA	TRBV7-9	TRBJ2-7	CASSLRGDYEQYF	TGTGCCAGCAGCTTACGAGGGGACTACGAGCAGTACTTC
NA	NA	TRBV19	TRBJ2-7	CASSMAIYEQYF	TGTGCCAGTAGTATGGCAATCTACGAGCAGTACTTC
NA	NA	TRBV28	TRBJ2-7	CASSFGGTYEQYF	TGTGCCAGCAGTTTCGGGGGTACCTACGAGCAGTACTTC
few	NA	TRBV25-1	TRBJ2-1	CASSRTGYNEQFF	TGTGCCAGCAGTCGAACAGGGTATAATGAGCAGTTCTTC
NA	NA	TRBV2	TRBJ2-3	CASSEAYTDTQYF	TGTGCCAGCAGTGAAGCGTACACAGATACGCAGTATTTT